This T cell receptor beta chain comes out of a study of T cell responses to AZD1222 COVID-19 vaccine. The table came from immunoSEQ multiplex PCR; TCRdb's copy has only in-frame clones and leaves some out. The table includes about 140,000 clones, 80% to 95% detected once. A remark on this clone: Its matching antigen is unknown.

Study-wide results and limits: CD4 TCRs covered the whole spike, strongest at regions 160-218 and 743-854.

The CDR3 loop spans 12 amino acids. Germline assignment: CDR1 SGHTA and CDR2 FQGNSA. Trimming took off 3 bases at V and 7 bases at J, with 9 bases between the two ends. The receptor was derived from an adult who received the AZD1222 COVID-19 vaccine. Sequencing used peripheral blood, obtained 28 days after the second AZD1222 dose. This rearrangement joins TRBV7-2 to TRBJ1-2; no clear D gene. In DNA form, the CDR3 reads TGTGCCAGCAGCTTGAGGGCCGGTGGCTACACCTTC. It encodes CASSLRAGGYTF.